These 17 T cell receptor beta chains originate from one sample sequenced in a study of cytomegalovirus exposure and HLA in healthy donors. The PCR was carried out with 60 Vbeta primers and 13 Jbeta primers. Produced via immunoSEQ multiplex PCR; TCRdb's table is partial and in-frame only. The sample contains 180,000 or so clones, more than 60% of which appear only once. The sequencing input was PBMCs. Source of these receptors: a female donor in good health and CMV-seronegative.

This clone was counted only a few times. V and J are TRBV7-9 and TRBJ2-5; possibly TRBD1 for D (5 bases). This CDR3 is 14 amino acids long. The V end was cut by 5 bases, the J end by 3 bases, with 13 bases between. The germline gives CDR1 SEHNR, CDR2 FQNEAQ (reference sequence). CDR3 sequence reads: CASSPRTPEETQYF. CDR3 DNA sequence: TGTGCCAGCAGCCCAAGGACACCCGAAGAGACCCAGTACTTC.

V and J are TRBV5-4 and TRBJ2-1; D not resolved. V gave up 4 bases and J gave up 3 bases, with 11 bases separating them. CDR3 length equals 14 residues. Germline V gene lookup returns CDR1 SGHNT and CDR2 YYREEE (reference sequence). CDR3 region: CASSPSGDYNEQFF. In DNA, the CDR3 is TGTGCCAGCAGCCCCTCAGGCGACTACAATGAGCAGTTCTTC.

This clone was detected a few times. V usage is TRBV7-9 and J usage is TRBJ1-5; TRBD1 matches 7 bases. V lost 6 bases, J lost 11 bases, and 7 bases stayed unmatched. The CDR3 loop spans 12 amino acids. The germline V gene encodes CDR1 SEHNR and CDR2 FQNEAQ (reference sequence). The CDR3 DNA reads TGTGCCAGCAGTCGACAGGGAAGGGCCCAGCATTTT. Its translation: CASSRQGRAQHF.

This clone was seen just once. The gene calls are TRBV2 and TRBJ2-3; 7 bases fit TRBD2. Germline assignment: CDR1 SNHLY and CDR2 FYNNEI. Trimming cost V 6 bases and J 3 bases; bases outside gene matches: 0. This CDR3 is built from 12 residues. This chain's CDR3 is CASRRGTDTQYF. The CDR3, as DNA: TGTGCCAGCAGGCGGGGGACAGATACGCAGTATTTT.

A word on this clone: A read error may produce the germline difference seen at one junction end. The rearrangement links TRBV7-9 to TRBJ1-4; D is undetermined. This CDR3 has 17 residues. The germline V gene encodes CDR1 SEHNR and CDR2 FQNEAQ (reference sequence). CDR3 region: CSSSLSDTTRRNEKLFF. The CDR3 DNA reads TGTTCCAGCAGCTTAAGTGACACAACACGGCGCAATGAAAAACTGTTTTTT. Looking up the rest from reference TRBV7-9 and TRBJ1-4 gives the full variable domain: DTGVSQNPRHKITKRGQNVTFRCDPISEHNRLYWYRQTLGQGPEFLTYFQNEAQLEKSRLLSDRFSAERPKGSFSTLEIQRTEQGDSAMYLCSSSLSDTTRRNEKLFFGSGTQLSVL.

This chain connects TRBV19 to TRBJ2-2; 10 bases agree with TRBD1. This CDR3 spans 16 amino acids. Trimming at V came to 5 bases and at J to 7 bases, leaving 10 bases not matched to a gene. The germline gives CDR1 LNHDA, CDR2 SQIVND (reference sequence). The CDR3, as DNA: TGTGCCAGTAGTTCCCGGGACAGGGGTAGCTTCGGGGAGCTGTTTTTT. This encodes CASSSRDRGSFGELFF.

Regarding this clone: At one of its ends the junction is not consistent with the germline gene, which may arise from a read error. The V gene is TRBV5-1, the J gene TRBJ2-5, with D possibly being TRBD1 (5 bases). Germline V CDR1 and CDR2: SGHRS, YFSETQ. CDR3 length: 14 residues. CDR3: CANSRQGSEETQYF. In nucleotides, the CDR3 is TGCGCCAACAGCCGGCAGGGTTCGGAAGAGACCCAGTACTTC.

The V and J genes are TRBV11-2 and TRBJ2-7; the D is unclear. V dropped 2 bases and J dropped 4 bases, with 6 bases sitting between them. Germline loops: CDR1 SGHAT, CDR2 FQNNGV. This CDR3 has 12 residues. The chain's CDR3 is CASSLRTYEQYF. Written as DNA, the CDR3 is TGTGCCAGCAGCTTACGAACTTACGAGCAGTACTTC.

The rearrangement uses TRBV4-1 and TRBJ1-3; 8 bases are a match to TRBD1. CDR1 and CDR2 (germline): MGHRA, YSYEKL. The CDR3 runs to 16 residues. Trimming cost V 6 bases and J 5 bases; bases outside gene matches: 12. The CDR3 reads CASSPITGQARNTIYF. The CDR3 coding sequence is TGCGCCAGCAGTCCTATTACGGGACAGGCTCGAAACACCATATATTTT.

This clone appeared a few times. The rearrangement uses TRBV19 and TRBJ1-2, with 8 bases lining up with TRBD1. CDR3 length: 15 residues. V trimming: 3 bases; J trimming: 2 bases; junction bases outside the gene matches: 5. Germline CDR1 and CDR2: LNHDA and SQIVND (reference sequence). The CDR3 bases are TGTGCCAGTAGTATTGAGGACAGGGCGAACTATGGCTACACCTTC. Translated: CASSIEDRANYGYTF.

The CDR3 sequence is CASSSTWTGNTGELFF. CDR3 coding DNA: TGTGCCAGCAGCTCAACTTGGACAGGGAACACCGGGGAGCTGTTTTTT. The chain has TRBV7-9 and TRBJ2-2, with 7 nucleotides matching TRBD1. The CDR3 spans 16 residues. CDR1 is SEHNR and CDR2 is FQNEAQ in the germline V gene (reference sequence). With 4 bases clipped from V and 1 base from J, the junction kept 6 bases outside the gene matches.

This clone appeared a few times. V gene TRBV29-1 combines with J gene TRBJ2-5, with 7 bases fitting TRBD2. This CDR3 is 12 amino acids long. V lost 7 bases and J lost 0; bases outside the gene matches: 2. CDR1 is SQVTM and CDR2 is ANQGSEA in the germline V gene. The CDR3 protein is CSGGTNQETQYF. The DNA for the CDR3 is TGCAGCGGGGGGACTAACCAAGAGACCCAGTACTTC. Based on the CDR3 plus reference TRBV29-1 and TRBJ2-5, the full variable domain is SAVISQKPSRDICQRGTSLTIQCQVDSQVTMMFWYRQQPGQSLTLIATANQGSEATYESGFVIDKFPISRPNLTFSTLTVSNMSPEDSSIYLCSGGTNQETQYFGPGTRLLVL.

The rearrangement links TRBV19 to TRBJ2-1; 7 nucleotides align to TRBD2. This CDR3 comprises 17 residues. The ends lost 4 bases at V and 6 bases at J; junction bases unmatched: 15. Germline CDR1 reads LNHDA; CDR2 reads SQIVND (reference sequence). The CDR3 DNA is TGTGCCAGTAGTACCCTACCGGTGGCGGGGGAGGGCAATGAGCAGTTCTTC. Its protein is CASSTLPVAGEGNEQFF.

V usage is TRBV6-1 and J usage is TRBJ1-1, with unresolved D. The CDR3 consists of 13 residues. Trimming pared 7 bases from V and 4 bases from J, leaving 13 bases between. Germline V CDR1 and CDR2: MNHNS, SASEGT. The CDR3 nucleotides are TGTGCCAGCACCAGGCAGGAGGCCACTGAAGCTTTCTTT. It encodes CASTRQEATEAFF.

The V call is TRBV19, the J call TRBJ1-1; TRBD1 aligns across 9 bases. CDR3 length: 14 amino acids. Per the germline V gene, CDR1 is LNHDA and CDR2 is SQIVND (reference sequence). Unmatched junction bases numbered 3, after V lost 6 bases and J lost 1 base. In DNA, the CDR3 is TGTGCCAGTAGCAGACAGGGGGGGAACACTGAAGCTTTCTTT. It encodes CASSRQGGNTEAFF.

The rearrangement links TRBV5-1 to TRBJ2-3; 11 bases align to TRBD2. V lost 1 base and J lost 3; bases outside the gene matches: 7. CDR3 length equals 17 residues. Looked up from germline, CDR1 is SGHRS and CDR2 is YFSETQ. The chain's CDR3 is CASSLFSASGGTDTQYF. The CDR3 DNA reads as TGCGCCAGCAGCTTGTTTAGCGCTAGCGGGGGGACAGATACGCAGTATTTT. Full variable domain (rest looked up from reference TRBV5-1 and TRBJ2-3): KAGVTQTPRYLIKTRGQQVTLSCSPISGHRSVSWYQQTPGQGLQFLFEYFSETQRNKGNFPGRFSGRQFSNSRSEMNVSTLELGDSALYLCASSLFSASGGTDTQYFGPGTRLTVL.

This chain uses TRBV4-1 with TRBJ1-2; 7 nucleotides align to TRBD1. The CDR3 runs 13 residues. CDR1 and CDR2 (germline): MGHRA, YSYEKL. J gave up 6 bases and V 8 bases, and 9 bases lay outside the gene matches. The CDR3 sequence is CASARGTDHGYTF. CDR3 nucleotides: TGCGCCAGCGCGCGCGGGACAGACCATGGCTACACCTTC.